This T cell receptor (beta chain) emerged from a study of CD4 T cells in relation to SARS-CoV-2 and coronaviruses. Study as a whole: After roughly eleven days of antigen culture, PBMC TCR beta CDR3s were sequenced.

Concerning this clone: The antigen remains unidentified.

Profiling relied on immunoSEQ multiplex PCR, and the TCRdb table lists in-frame clones only, not all of them. The data contain some 40,000 clones, roughly 80% of them singletons. Sequences were obtained from naive CD4+ T cells from PBMCs, cultured in vitro. Subset noted: naive CD4+ T cells isolated by negative enrichment. The TCR comes from an adult with COVID-19.

The CDR3 DNA sequence: TGTGCCATCAGTGGTTCCCAAGATCCTGGTGTCTATGGCTACACCTTC. It encodes CAISGSQDPGVYGYTF. The chain joins TRBV10-3 to TRBJ1-2, with D unresolved. V lost 4 bases and J 4 bases, leaving 19 bases between the germline ends. Germline assignment: CDR1 ENHRY and CDR2 SYGVKD. The CDR3 loop spans 16 amino acids.